The clone carrying this TCR beta chain was counted ten times or more. This sample stems from a study of spatial heterogeneity in lung cancer. The wider study: Every unique TCR and UMI combination, on average, appeared more than ten times in raw reads.

Time point noted: sample taken at primary tumor resection. Unsorted tumor, nontumor lung tissue or cryopreserved PBMC supplied the whole RNA. Donors were approximately 70 untreated early-stage non-small cell lung cancer patients. Every cDNA TCR molecule received its own unique molecular identifier. One entry per CDR3 protein, called by TCRdb with MiXCR from the 5' RACE reads. Counted here are fewer than 12,000 distinct CDR3 sequences, around 9.3% occurring once; the ten biggest clones make up about 24%. The CDR3 loop spans 15 amino acids. V was cut by 6 bases and J by 3 bases, with 19 bases left in between. In germline, CDR1 is SQVTM, CDR2 ANQGSEA.

This sample comprised PBMCs, obtained at surgery. The TCR originated in a male donor with early-stage non-small cell lung cancer. V is TRBV29-1 and J is TRBJ2-3; D is unclear. The CDR3 nucleotides are TGCAGCGTCAAAGACGGCTTTTGGAGTACAGATACGCAGTATTTT. It encodes CSVKDGFWSTDTQYF.